Reported below is one TCR beta chain. Per the original methods: From reference gene primer amplification, estimates of nucleated cell counts were derived. Repertoires were generated with immunoSEQ multiplex PCR, while TCRdb's copy carries only in-frame clones and drops some. V and J calls plus clone size are reproduced from that table; the DNA served to infer D and trimming. Among over 100,000 clones, more than 80% were seen once, and the ten largest hold around 1.1%. This CDR3 region has 13 residues. The germline V and J ends were trimmed by 3 bases and 4 bases, with 9 bases remaining between them. The germline V gene has CDR1 PRHDT and CDR2 FYEKMQ (reference sequence). The sample originates from a study of blood T cell repertoires in COVID-19.

The sample was peripheral blood. The chain couples TRBV13 to TRBJ1-2; unclear D gene. This TCR derives from a human donor in a cohort sampled during active COVID-19. CDR3 sequence: CASSFFSVYGYTF. CDR3 coding DNA: TGTGCCAGCAGCTTTTTTTCCGTCTATGGCTACACCTTC.